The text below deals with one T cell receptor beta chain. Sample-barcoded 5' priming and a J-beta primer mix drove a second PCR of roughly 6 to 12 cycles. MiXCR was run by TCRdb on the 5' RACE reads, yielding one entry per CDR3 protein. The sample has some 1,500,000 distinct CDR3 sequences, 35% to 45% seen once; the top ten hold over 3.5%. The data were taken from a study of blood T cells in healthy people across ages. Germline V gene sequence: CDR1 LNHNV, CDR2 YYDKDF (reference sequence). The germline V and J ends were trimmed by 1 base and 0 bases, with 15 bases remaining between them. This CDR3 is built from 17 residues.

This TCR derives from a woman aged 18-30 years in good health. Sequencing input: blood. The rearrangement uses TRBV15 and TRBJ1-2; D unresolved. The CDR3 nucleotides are TGTGCCACCAGCAGAGTAAGCAGGCCGACCTCTAACTATGGCTACACCTTC. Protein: CATSRVSRPTSNYGYTF.